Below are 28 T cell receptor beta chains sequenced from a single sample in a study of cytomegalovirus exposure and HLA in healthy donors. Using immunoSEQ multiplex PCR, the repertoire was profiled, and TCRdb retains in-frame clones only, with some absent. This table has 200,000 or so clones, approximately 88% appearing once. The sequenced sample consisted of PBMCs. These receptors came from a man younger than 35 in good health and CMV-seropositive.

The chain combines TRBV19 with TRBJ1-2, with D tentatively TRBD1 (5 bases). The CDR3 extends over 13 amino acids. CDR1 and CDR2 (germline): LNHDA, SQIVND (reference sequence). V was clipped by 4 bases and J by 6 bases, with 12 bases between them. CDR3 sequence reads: CASSKWGLHGYTF. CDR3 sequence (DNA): TGTGCCAGTAGTAAGTGGGGACTTCATGGCTACACCTTC.

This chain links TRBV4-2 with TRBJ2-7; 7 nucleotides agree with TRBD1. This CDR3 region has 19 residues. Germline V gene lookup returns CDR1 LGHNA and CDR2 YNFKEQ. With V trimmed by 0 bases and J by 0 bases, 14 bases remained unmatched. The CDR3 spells CASSQERGKLGTASYEQYF. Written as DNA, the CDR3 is TGTGCCAGCAGCCAAGAAAGGGGTAAATTAGGGACAGCCTCCTACGAGCAGTACTTC.

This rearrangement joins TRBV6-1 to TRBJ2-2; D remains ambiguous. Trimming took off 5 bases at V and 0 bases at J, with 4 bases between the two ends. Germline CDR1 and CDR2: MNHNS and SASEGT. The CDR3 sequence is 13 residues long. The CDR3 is CASSIANTGELFF. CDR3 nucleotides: TGTGCCAGCAGTATCGCGAACACCGGGGAGCTGTTTTTT.

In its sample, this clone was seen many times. In nucleotides, the CDR3 is TGCGCCAGCAGCCAAGGGCTGGCCGGGGGGAGGGAGCAGTTCTTC. It yields the protein CASSQGLAGGREQFF. The chain carries TRBV4-3 and TRBJ2-1, with TRBD2 identical over 7 bases. The germline gives CDR1 LGHNA, CDR2 YSLEER. V lost 1 base to trimming and J lost 10 bases; unmatched junction nucleotides: 10. The CDR3 totals 15 residues.

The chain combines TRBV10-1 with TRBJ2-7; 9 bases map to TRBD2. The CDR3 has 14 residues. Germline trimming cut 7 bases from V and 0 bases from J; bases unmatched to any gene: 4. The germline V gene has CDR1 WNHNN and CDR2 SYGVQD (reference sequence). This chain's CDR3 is CASKGLASSYEQYF. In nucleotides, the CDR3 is TGCGCCAGCAAAGGACTAGCGTCCTCCTACGAGCAGTACTTC.

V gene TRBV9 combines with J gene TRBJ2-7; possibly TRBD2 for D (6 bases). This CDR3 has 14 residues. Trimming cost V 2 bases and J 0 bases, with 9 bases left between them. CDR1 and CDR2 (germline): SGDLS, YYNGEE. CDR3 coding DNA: TGTGCCAGCAGCGTCGCTAGCGCCTCCTACGAGCAGTACTTC. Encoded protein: CASSVASASYEQYF.

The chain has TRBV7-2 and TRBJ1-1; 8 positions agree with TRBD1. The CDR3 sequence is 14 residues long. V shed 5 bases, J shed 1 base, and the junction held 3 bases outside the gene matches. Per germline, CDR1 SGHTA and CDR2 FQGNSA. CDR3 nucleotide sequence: TGTGCCAGCAGCCAAGGACAGGGGAACACTGAAGCTTTCTTT. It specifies CASSQGQGNTEAFF.

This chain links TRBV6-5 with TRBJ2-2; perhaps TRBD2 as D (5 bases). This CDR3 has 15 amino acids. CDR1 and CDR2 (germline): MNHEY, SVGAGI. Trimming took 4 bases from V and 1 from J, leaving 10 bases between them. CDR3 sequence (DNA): TGTGCCAGCAGTTCCAGCGGAGAGAACACCGGGGAGCTGTTTTTT. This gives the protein CASSSSGENTGELFF.

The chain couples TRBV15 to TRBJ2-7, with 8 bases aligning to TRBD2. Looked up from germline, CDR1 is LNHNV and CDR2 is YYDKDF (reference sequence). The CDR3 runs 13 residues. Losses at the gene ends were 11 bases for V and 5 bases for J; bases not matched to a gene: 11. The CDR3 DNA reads TGTGCCGCGGGGGGAGCAGGGCGGGACGAGCAGTACTTC. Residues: CAAGGAGRDEQYF. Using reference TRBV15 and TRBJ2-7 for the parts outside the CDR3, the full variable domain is DAMVIQNPRYQVTQFGKPVTLSCSQTLNHNVMYWYQQKSSQAPKLLFHYYDKDFNNEADTPDNFQSRRPNTSFCFLDIRSPGLGDTAMYLCAAGGAGRDEQYFGPGTRLTVT.

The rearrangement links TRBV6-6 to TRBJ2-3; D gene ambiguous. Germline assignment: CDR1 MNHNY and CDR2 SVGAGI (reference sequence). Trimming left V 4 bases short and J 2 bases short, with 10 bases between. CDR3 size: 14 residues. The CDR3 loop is CASSSVRNTDTQYF. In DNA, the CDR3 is TGTGCCAGCAGTTCCGTGCGGAACACAGATACGCAGTATTTT.

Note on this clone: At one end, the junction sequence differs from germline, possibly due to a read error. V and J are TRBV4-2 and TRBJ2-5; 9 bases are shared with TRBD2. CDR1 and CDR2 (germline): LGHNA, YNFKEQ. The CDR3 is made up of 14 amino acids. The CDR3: CASSQDRAGGSWHF. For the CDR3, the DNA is TGTGCCAGCAGCCAAGATCGAGCGGGAGGCTCCTGGCACTTC.

CDR3 DNA sequence: TGTGCCAGCAGGCCGATGGGGCTAGCTAACTATGGCTACACCTTC. Translation: CASRPMGLANYGYTF. This sequence joins TRBV28 and TRBJ1-2, with D maybe TRBD1 (5 bases). Deletions cut 6 bases from V and 0 bases from J, with 14 bases between. The germline CDR1 and CDR2 sequences are MDHEN and SYDVKM. The CDR3 is 15 residues long.

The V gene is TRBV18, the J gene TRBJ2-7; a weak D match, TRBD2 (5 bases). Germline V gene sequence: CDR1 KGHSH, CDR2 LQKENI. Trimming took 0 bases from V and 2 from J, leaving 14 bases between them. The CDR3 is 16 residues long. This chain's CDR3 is CASSPPGSGIPYEQYF. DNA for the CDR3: TGTGCCAGCTCACCACCGGGGTCCGGGATCCCCTACGAGCAGTACTTC.

The CDR3: CASGQVPGTDTQYF. The CDR3 bases are TGTGCCAGCGGACAGGTCCCGGGCACAGATACGCAGTATTTT. The chain couples TRBV27 to TRBJ2-3; 7 bases line up with TRBD1. The germline gives CDR1 MNHEY, CDR2 SMNVEV (reference sequence). Trimming at V came to 8 bases and at J to 1 base, leaving 6 bases not matched to a gene. This CDR3 is 14 amino acids long.

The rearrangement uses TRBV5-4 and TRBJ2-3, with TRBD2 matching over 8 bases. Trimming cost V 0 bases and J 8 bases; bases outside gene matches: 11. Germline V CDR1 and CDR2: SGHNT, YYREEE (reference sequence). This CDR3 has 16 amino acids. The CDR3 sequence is CASSLDGLARRGTQYF. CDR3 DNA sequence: TGTGCCAGCAGCTTGGACGGACTAGCTAGACGGGGTACGCAGTATTTT.

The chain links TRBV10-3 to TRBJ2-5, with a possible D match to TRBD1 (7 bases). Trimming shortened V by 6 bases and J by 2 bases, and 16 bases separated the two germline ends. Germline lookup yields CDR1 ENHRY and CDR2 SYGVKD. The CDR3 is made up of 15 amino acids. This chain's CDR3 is CAIRQGEATQETQYF. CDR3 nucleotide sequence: TGTGCCATCAGGCAGGGGGAGGCCACACAAGAGACCCAGTACTTC.

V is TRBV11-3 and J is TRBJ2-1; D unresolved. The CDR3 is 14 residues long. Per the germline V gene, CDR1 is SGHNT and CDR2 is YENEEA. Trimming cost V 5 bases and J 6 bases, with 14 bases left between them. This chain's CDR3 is CASSRGPDVNEQFF. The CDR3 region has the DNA TGTGCCAGCAGCCGTGGGCCAGATGTCAATGAGCAGTTCTTC.

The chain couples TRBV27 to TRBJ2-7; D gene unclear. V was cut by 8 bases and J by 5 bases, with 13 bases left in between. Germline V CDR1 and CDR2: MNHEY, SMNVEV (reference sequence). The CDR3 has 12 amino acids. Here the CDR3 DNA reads TGTGCCAGCTACAAGCGTTCCAACGAGCAGTACTTC. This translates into CASYKRSNEQYF.

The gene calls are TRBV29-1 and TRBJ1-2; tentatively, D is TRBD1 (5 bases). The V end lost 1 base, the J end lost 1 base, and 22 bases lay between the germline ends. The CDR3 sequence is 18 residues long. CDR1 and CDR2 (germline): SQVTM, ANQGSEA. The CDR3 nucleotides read TGCAGCGTTGAAGTCGTGCCAGGGTTGGATCCCCTTAACTATGGCTACACCTTC. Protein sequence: CSVEVVPGLDPLNYGYTF.

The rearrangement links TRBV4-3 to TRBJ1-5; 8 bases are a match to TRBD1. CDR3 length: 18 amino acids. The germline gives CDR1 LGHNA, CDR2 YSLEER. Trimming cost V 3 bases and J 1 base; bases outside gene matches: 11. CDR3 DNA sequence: TGCGCCAGCAGCCATTGGAGGCAGGGGGCACCGAGCAATCAGCCCCAGCATTTT. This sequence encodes CASSHWRQGAPSNQPQHF.

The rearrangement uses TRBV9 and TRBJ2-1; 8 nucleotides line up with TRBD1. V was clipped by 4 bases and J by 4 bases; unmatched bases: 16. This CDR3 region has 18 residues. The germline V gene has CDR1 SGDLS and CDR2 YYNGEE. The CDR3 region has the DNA TGTGCCAGCAGCTCCCGTGGACAGGGCCTTCCCGGGTACAATGAGCAGTTCTTC. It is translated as CASSSRGQGLPGYNEQFF.

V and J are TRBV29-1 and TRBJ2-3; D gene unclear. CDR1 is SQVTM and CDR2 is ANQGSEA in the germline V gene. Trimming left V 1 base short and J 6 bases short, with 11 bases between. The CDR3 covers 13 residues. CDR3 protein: CSVEGPRRDTQYF. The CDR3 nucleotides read TGCAGCGTTGAAGGCCCGCGTCGGGATACGCAGTATTTT.

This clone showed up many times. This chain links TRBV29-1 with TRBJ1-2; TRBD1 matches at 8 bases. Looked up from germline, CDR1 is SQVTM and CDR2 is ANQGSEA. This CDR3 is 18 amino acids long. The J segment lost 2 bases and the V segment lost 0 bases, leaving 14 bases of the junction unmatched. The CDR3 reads CSVEDQGARVSGNYGYTF. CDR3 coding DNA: TGCAGCGTTGAAGACCAGGGGGCGAGAGTCAGTGGGAACTATGGCTACACCTTC.

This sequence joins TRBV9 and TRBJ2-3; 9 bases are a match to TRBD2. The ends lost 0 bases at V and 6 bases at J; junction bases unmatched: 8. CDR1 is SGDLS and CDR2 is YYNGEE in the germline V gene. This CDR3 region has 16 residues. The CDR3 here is CASSVGGSGSPDTQYF. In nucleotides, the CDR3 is TGTGCCAGCAGCGTAGGGGGTAGCGGGAGCCCCGATACGCAGTATTTT.

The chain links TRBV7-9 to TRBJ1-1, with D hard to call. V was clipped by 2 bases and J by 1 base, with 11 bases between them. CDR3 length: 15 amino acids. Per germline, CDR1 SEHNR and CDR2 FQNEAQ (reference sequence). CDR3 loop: CASSLSERSNTEAFF. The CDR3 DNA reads TGTGCCAGCAGCTTATCAGAGCGATCGAACACTGAAGCTTTCTTT.

DNA for the CDR3: TGTGCCAGCAGTGATGACAGGGCAGAGACCCAGTACTTC. It yields the protein CASSDDRAETQYF. The V call is TRBV28, the J call TRBJ2-5; 7 bases are shared with TRBD1. The V segment lost 5 bases and the J segment 4 bases; nucleotides outside the gene matches: 4. CDR3 length: 13 amino acids. Germline CDR1 MDHEN, CDR2 SYDVKM. The full variable domain, in which reference TRBV28 and TRBJ2-5 provide the parts outside the CDR3, is DVKVTQSSRYLVKRTGEKVFLECVQDMDHENMFWYRQDPGLGLRLIYFSYDVKMKEKGDIPEGYSVSREKKERFSLILESASTNQTSMYLCASSDDRAETQYFGPGTRLLVL.

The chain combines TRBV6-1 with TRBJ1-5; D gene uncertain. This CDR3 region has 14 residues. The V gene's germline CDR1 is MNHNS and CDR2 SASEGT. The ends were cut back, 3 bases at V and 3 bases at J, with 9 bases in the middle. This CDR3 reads CASSDGQVNQPQHF. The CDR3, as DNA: TGTGCCAGCAGTGATGGGCAGGTCAATCAGCCCCAGCATTTT.

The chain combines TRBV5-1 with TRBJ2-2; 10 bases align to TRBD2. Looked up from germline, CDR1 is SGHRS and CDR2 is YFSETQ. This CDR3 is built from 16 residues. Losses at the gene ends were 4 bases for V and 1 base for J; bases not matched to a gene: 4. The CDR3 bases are TGCGCCAGCAGCCACGCTAGCGGGGGGAACACCGGGGAGCTGTTTTTT. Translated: CASSHASGGNTGELFF.